This is a list of T cell receptor beta chains from one sample in a study of pediatric ulcerative colitis. The method was immunoSEQ multiplex PCR; TCRdb's version includes in-frame clones alone and lacks a portion of them. The sample consists of 55,000 to 80,000 clones, 70% to 85% of them appearing once. Sequences were obtained from blood. These receptors all stem from a boy aged 5-17 years with moderate ulcerative colitis. Each CDR3 is given with its conserved first and last residue. A D gene is named only where the DNA matches it firmly. Some rows have no size entry. The others give once, few or many, or a class for an expanded clone.

>TRBV6-1|few|TRBJ1-6|.
CASSEGVQGAPLHF
TGTGCCAGCAGTGAAGGGGTACAGGGCGCACCCCTCCACTTT
>TRBV7-9|.|TRBJ1-2|TRBD1
CASSLEQGAYGYTF
TGTGCCAGCAGCTTAGAACAGGGGGCCTATGGCTACACCTTC
>TRBV27|.|TRBJ2-1|.
CASNPEGGHYNEQFF
TGTGCCAGCAACCCGGAGGGGGGCCATTACAATGAGCAGTTCTTC
>TRBV9|.|TRBJ2-1|.
CASSVVSNEQFF
TGTGCCAGCAGCGTAGTTTCGAATGAGCAGTTCTTC
>TRBV27|.|TRBJ2-3|TRBD1
CASSDRGPESTDTQYF
TGTGCCAGCAGCGACAGGGGCCCGGAAAGCACAGATACGCAGTATTTT
>TRBV7-5|.|TRBJ2-1|.
CVRSLKRRPTYNEQFF
TGTGTCAGAAGCTTAAAGCGGCGGCCGACCTACAATGAGCAGTTCTTC
>TRBV25-1|.|TRBJ2-7|.
CASSEREQYF
TGTGCCAGCAGTGAACGCGAGCAGTACTTC
>TRBV5-1|few|TRBJ1-1|.
CASSFNSDTEAFF
TGCGCCAGCAGCTTCAACAGCGACACTGAAGCTTTCTTT
>TRBV5-6|.|TRBJ1-6|TRBD1
CASSSTGLNSPLHF
TGTGCCAGCAGCTCGACAGGGCTCAATTCACCCCTCCACTTT
>TRBV4-1|once|TRBJ2-7|TRBD1
CASSQVGTEGIGEQYF
TGCGCCAGCAGCCAGGTCGGGACAGAAGGTATAGGCGAGCAGTACTTC
>TRBV19|.|TRBJ2-5|.
CASSIIPSETQYF
TGTGCCAGTAGTATCATTCCCTCAGAGACCCAGTACTTC
>TRBV7-3|.|TRBJ2-2|.
CASSRDHLANTGELFF
TGTGCCAGCAGCCGGGACCACTTGGCGAACACCGGGGAGCTGTTTTTT
>TRBV2|.|TRBJ1-4|TRBD1
CASSGQGLGHEKLFF
TGTGCCAGCAGTGGACAGGGGCTCGGACATGAAAAACTGTTTTTT
>TRBV5-1|.|TRBJ2-1|TRBD2
CASSLAGSGGYNEQFF
TGCGCCAGCAGCTTGGCCGGGAGCGGGGGTTACAATGAGCAGTTCTTC
>TRBV18|.|TRBJ1-3|TRBD1
CASSSGQGRSGNTIYF
TGTGCCAGCTCATCCGGACAGGGGAGATCTGGAAACACCATATATTTT
>TRBV5-1|.|TRBJ1-4|.
CASSHRGAGDREKLFF
TGCGCCAGCAGCCACCGGGGGGCGGGCGATCGCGAAAAACTGTTTTTT
>TRBV7-3|.|TRBJ1-2|TRBD1
CASGTGGLGYTF
TGTGCCAGCGGAACAGGGGGCCTTGGCTACACCTTC
>TRBV13|once|TRBJ2-1|.
CASSSTLLTYYNEQFF
TGTGCCAGCAGCTCCACCCTCTTGACCTACTACAATGAGCAGTTCTTC
>TRBV10-1|few|TRBJ1-5|TRBD1
CASSAYRDRERQPQHF
TGCGCCAGCAGTGCTTATCGGGACAGGGAAAGACAGCCCCAGCATTTT
>TRBV5-4|few|TRBJ2-6|.
CASSLEQGKGANVLTF
TGTGCCAGCAGCTTGGAGCAGGGGAAAGGGGCCAACGTCCTGACTTTC
>TRBV5-4|.|TRBJ1-1|.
CASSLGLRDTEAFF
TGTGCCAGCAGCTTGGGACTCCGGGACACTGAAGCTTTCTTT
>TRBV25-1|few|TRBJ1-2|.
CASSDNGGLYGYTF
TGTGCCAGCAGTGATAATGGAGGTCTCTATGGCTACACCTTC
>TRBV18|few|TRBJ1-6|.
CASSSLTETPLHF
TGTGCCAGCTCATCCTTGACAGAAACACCCCTCCACTTT
>TRBV5-6|few|TRBJ1-5|.
CASSLAFQPQHF
TGTGCCAGCAGCTTGGCTTTTCAGCCCCAGCATTTT
>TRBV27|.|TRBJ1-4|TRBD1
CASTPWGQGYEKLFF
TGTGCCAGCACCCCTTGGGGACAGGGATATGAAAAACTGTTTTTT
>TRBV6-1|.|TRBJ2-1|.
CASSERGLPSNEQFF
TGTGCCAGCAGTGAACGGGGACTTCCCTCCAATGAGCAGTTCTTC
>TRBV9|.|TRBJ1-1|.
CASSPREVPGTEAFF
TGTGCCAGCAGCCCCCGGGAAGTCCCTGGCACTGAAGCTTTCTTT
>TRBV11-2|.|TRBJ2-7|TRBD1
CASSADRGPWQYF
TGTGCCAGCAGCGCGGACAGGGGGCCCTGGCAGTACTTC
>TRBV29-1|.|TRBJ1-1|.
CSGAVIAEAFF
TGCAGCGGTGCGGTGATCGCTGAAGCTTTCTTT
>TRBV25-1|.|TRBJ2-3|TRBD2
CASSEYTSGLTDTQYF
TGTGCCAGCAGTGAATATACTAGCGGGCTCACAGATACGCAGTATTTT
>TRBV10-3|few|TRBJ1-6|.
CAISAAPNSPLHF
TGTGCCATCAGTGCGGCCCCAAATTCACCCCTCCACTTT
>TRBV9|once|TRBJ2-3|.
CASRSDSSADTQYF
TGTGCCAGCAGGTCAGACAGTAGCGCAGATACGCAGTATTTT
>TRBV7-2|.|TRBJ1-1|.
CASSFVEDTEAFF
TGTGCCAGCAGCTTCGTCGAAGACACTGAAGCTTTCTTT
>TRBV7-9|.|TRBJ1-2|TRBD1
CASSSQGNNYGYTF
TGTGCCAGCAGCTCACAGGGGAATAACTATGGCTACACCTTC
>TRBV6-1|.|TRBJ1-5|TRBD1
CASSLDRGRDQPQHF
TGTGCCAGCAGTCTAGACAGGGGTAGGGATCAGCCCCAGCATTTT
>TRBV2|.|TRBJ2-2|TRBD1
CASRTLRGTGELFF
TGTGCCAGCAGGACTCTCAGGGGGACCGGGGAGCTGTTTTTT
>TRBV27|few|TRBJ1-2|.
CASSFSTGRGANYGYTF
TGTGCCAGCAGTTTTTCGACCGGACGCGGGGCTAACTATGGCTACACCTTC
>TRBV18|few|TRBJ1-1|.
CASSWGESTEAFF
TGTGCCAGCTCATGGGGGGAAAGCACTGAAGCTTTCTTT
>TRBV4-1|.|TRBJ1-2|TRBD1
CASSQAIFRRTGGNYGYTF
TGCGCCAGCAGCCAAGCCATCTTCCGGAGGACAGGGGGTAACTATGGCTACACCTTC
>TRBV5-1|.|TRBJ2-1|.
CASSTRDYNEQFF
TGCGCCAGCAGCACCAGGGACTACAATGAGCAGTTCTTC
>TRBV25-1|few|TRBJ1-2|.
CASSESPGPNYGYTF
TGTGCCAGCAGTGAATCCCCAGGACCTAACTATGGCTACACCTTC
>TRBV5-4|.|TRBJ2-2|.
CASSLEAAGELFF
TGTGCCAGCTCCCTTGAGGCCGCCGGGGAGCTGTTTTTT
>TRBV5-4|.|TRBJ2-6|.
CASSLPGRGLSGANVLTF
TGTGCCAGCAGCTTACCGGGCAGGGGTCTCTCTGGGGCCAACGTCCTGACTTTC
>TRBV11-2|.|TRBJ2-7|.
CASSLDSVGEQYF
TGTGCCAGCAGCTTAGATTCGGTCGGCGAGCAGTACTTC
>TRBV5-1|.|TRBJ1-2|TRBD1
CASSYEMPTGTEGYTF
TGCGCCAGCAGCTACGAGATGCCAACCGGGACAGAAGGCTACACCTTC
>TRBV30|.|TRBJ1-5|.
CAWSFGSNQPQHF
TGTGCCTGGAGTTTTGGTAGCAATCAGCCCCAGCATTTT
>TRBV25-1|few|TRBJ1-2|.
CASSEPGAVEGYTF
TGTGCCAGCAGTGAGCCAGGGGCAGTGGAGGGCTACACCTTC
>TRBV7-2|.|TRBJ1-4|.
CASSLFGKLFF
TGTGCCAGCAGCTTATTCGGAAAACTGTTTTTT
>TRBV7-9|.|TRBJ1-1|TRBD1
CASSFETGYTEAFF
TGTGCCAGCAGCTTCGAGACAGGGTATACTGAAGCTTTCTTT
>TRBV6-1|.|TRBJ2-3|.
CASRSFRADTQYF
TGTGCCAGCAGGTCGTTCCGAGCAGATACGCAGTATTTT
>TRBV11-2|.|TRBJ1-1|TRBD1
CASGLDRVKTEAFF
TGTGCCAGCGGGCTCGACAGGGTTAAAACTGAAGCTTTCTTT
>TRBV9|.|TRBJ1-4|TRBD1
CASSATGSANEKLFF
TGTGCCAGCAGTGCGACAGGGTCGGCTAATGAAAAACTGTTTTTT
>TRBV15|once|TRBJ2-7|TRBD1
CATSETRTGGDEQYF
TGTGCCACCAGCGAAACGAGGACAGGGGGCGACGAGCAGTACTTC
>TRBV18|.|TRBJ2-5|TRBD1
CASSLTGGEETQYF
TGTGCCAGCTCACTAACAGGGGGCGAAGAGACCCAGTACTTC
>TRBV28|few|TRBJ1-5|.
CASQPPHVRGNQPQHF
TGTGCCAGCCAACCACCCCATGTAAGGGGTAATCAGCCCCAGCATTTT